This T cell receptor beta chain appears in the sequencing data of a study of post-analysis software for immune sequencing data. Broader study findings: TRBV segments more frequent in patients than in controls numbered about five and included TRBV5-6, TRBV5-1 and TRBV20-1.

The TCR beta cDNA libraries carried unique molecular identifiers. A single record per CDR3 protein comes from TCRdb applying MiXCR to the PCR reads. The table lists more than 500,000 distinct CDR3 sequences, 34% of them singletons, with 4.5% to 7.5% in the top ten. The CDR3 totals 14 residues. CDR1 DFQATT and CDR2 SNEGSKA come from the germline V gene (reference sequence). The V segment lost 0 bases and the J segment 7 bases; nucleotides outside the gene matches: 3. Worth noting for this clonotype: Its antigen is not identified.

Material for sequencing was blood. The V call is TRBV20-1, the J call TRBJ1-6; 7 bases map to TRBD1. The sequence was collected from a girl aged 2-17 years with multiple sclerosis. The CDR3 spells CSARDLQGNSPLHF. The CDR3, as DNA: TGCAGTGCTAGAGATTTACAGGGGAATTCACCCCTCCACTTT.